This T cell receptor (beta chain) originates from a study of Ad26.COV2.S vaccination and SARS-CoV-2 variants. Whole-study context: Donor joined the COV1001 Ad26.COV2.S trial arm.

The CDR3 spans 12 residues. V dropped 1 base and J dropped 3 bases, with 0 bases sitting between them. Germline V CDR1 and CDR2: KGHSH, LQKENI. Profiling relied on immunoSEQ multiplex PCR, and the TCRdb table lists in-frame clones only, not all of them. The table has some 480,000 clones, roughly 87% seen once. Treatment here: some 20 received Ad26.COV2.S at low or high dose, single or two shots; 5 received placebo; per-sample allocation not given. Sampling happened 63 days after the first vaccine or placebo injection. An 18-55-year-old adult in Boston served as donor. The clonotype comes from a person aged 18-65 years who received the Ad26.COV2.S COVID-19 vaccine or a placebo. The rearrangement joins TRBV18 to TRBJ2-2; D is unclear. Specimen: peripheral blood, collected in a trial of Ad26.COV2.S vaccine versus placebo. CDR3 DNA: TGTGCCAGCTCACCACACACCGGGGAGCTGTTTTTT. It specifies CASSPHTGELFF.